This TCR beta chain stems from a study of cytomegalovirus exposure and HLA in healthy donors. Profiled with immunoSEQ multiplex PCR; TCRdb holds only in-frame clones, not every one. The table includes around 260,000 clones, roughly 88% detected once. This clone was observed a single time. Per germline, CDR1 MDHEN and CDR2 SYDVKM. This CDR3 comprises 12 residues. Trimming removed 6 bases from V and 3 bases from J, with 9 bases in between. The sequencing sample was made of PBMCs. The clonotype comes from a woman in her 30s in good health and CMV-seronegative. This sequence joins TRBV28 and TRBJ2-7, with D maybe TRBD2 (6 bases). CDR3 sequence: CASSREFYEQYF. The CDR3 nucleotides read TGTGCCAGCAGCCGGGAGTTCTACGAGCAGTACTTC.